This TCR beta chain was captured by sequencing in a study of control samples from healthy donors and cancer patients. V lost 5 bases to trimming and J lost 5 bases; unmatched junction nucleotides: 7. The CDR3 contains 14 residues. CDR1 is SGHTA, CDR2 FQGNSA, per germline. Only in-frame clones appear in the TCRdb table, and some are missing; sequencing was by immunoSEQ multiplex PCR. The repertoire consists of about 120,000 clones, with approximately 90% occurring once and the leading ten covering 2% to 3%. Sequencing used blood. This sequence originates from a man aged 40-55 years in good health. The chain employs TRBV7-2 and TRBJ1-1; 8 positions match TRBD1. The chain's CDR3 is CASSPTGGLTEAFF. The DNA for the CDR3 is TGTGCCAGCAGCCCCACAGGGGGTTTAACTGAAGCTTTCTTT.